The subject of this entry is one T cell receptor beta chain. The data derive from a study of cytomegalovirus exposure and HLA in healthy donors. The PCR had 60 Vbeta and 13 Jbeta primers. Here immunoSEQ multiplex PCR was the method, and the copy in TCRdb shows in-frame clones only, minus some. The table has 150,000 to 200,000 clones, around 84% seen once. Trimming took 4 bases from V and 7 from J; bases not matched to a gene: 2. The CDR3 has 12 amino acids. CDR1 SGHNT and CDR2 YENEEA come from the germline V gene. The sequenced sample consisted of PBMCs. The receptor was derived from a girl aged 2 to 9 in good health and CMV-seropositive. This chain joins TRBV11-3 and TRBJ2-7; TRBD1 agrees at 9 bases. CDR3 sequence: CASSSDRGEQYF. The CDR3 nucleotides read TGTGCCAGCAGCTCGGACAGGGGTGAGCAGTACTTC. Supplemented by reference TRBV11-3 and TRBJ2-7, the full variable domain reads EAGVVQSPRYKIIEKKQPVAFWCNPISGHNTLYWYLQNLGQGPELLIRYENEEAVDDSQLPKDRFSAERLKGVDSTLKIQPAELGDSAVYLCASSSDRGEQYFGPGTRLTVT.